Below are 21 T cell receptor delta chains sequenced from a single sample in a study of γδ T cells in repeated Plasmodium falciparum infection. TCRdb re-called the multiplex PCR reads with CATT. The table shows around 50,000 delta-chain clones, with roughly 1.9% occurring only once. Vgamma9/Vdelta2+ and Vdelta2-negative gammadelta T cells were flow-sorted from PBMC for bulk sequencing. Input material: gamma-delta T cells from blood. All receptors derive from a pool of human donors (malaria-infected and uninfected, not separated).

This clone appeared a few times. TCRdb assigns this DNA the protein of a much larger clone, which departs from its translation at residue 23; this likely reflects a read error, and the protein shown comes from translating the DNA. The rearrangement joins TRDV1 to TRDJ3; TRDD3 aligns across 9 bases. This CDR3 comprises 25 residues. Germline CDR1 reads TSWWSYY; CDR2 reads QGS. CDR3 DNA sequence: TGTGCTCTTGGGGTCCGGCGGGAAGTAGGGGTACTGGGGGAGCGGAGCTCCTGGGACACCCGACAGACGTTTTTC. Residues: CALGVRREVGVLGERSSWDTRQTFF.

This clone has ten or more counts. Translating this DNA gives a protein that differs at residue 14 from the TCRdb one, which belongs to a much larger clone; a read error is likely, and the protein shown is this translation. The rearrangement uses TRDV2 and TRDJ1, with TRDD3 identical over 12 bases. No J segment appears in TCRdb, so it was assigned here by matching the sequence to germline. CDR1 is GEAIGNYY and CDR2 is EKD in the germline V gene. J lost 3 bases, V lost 2 bases, and 15 bases had no gene match. This CDR3 has 19 amino acids. The CDR3 reads CACDSLLGDTSSYADKLIF. DNA of the CDR3: TGTGCCTGTGACAGCCTACTGGGGGATACATCCTCGTACGCCGATAAACTCATCTTT.

This clone showed up many times. Other DNA variants within this sample encode the same CDR3. This chain links TRDV1 with TRDJ1, with 7 bases matching TRDD2. The CDR3 sequence is 22 residues long. V dropped 2 bases and J dropped 2; count of bases not matched to a gene: 26. CDR1 and CDR2 (germline): TSWWSYY, QGS. The CDR3 nucleotides read TGTGCTCTTGGGGAATGTTATTTTCCTTCCTTGAAAACTCTGGGCAAAACCGATAAACTCATCTTT. It encodes CALGECYFPSLKTLGKTDKLIF.

Concerning this clone itself: TCRdb pairs this DNA with a much larger clone's protein that differs at residue 12, likely a read error; the protein shown was translated from the DNA. This chain uses TRDV3 with TRDJ1; 7 bases are shared with TRDD3. TCRdb lists no J gene, so it was determined here by aligning the DNA to germline. This CDR3 comprises 16 residues. The germline V gene has CDR1 TVYSNPD and CDR2 GDNSRS (reference sequence). The CDR3 DNA sequence: TGTGCCGTACTATCCTGGGGGTACCAGGGAACCGAGAAACTCATCTTT. Translation gives CAVLSWGYQGTEKLIF.

This clone showed up many times. Only one base separates this from a far larger clonotype, so it likely reflects a read error. Other DNA variants within this sample encode the same CDR3. The chain joins TRDV1 to TRDJ1; D is perhaps TRDD3 (5 bases). The J gene, absent from TCRdb, was called here by matching the DNA to germline. The CDR3 spans 19 residues. Germline-derived CDR1 and CDR2 are TSWWSYY and QGS. CDR3 nucleotide sequence: TGTGCTCTTGGAGAACCCCACATTAATGCAGGGGGGCACACCGATAAACTCATCTTT. Its translation: CALGEPHINAGGHTDKLIF.

As to this clone: TCRdb shows a much larger clone's protein in place of this DNA's translation, and the two differ at residue 19, likely through a read error; the protein shown is translated from the DNA. V gene TRDV1 combines with J gene TRDJ2; 12 bases align to TRDD3. The J gene is not listed in TCRdb, so it was assigned here from a DNA match to germline. Germline V gives CDR1 TSWWSYY, CDR2 QGS. The CDR3 extends over 23 amino acids. The CDR3 reads CALGEPAYWGIPVLIALTVQLFF. CDR3 nucleotides: TGTGCTCTTGGGGAACCGGCGTACTGGGGGATACCTGTGTTGATAGCTTTGACAGTACAACTCTTCTTT.

V usage is TRDV1 and J usage is TRDJ1, with 10 positions matching TRDD3. Here the J gene came from matching the DNA to germline, since TCRdb omits it. V dropped 5 bases and J dropped 4; count of bases not matched to a gene: 22. In germline, CDR1 is TSWWSYY, CDR2 QGS. This CDR3 spans 20 amino acids. The CDR3 region is CALGKGILWWGIPGGDKLIF. CDR3 coding DNA: TGTGCTCTTGGGAAGGGGATTCTTTGGTGGGGGATACCGGGAGGCGATAAACTCATCTTT.

This clone was counted many times. The TCRdb record carries a much larger clone's protein, which differs from this DNA's translation at residue 8; a read error is the likely cause, and the protein listed here is the DNA translation. The chain carries TRAV38-2/DV8 and TRDJ1; D possibly corresponds to TRDD3 (6 bases). TCRdb is silent on the J gene; assignment here came from matching the DNA to germline. V was pared by 0 bases and J by 5 bases, with 29 bases between. This CDR3 region has 20 residues. The germline V gene encodes CDR1 TSESDYY and CDR2 QEAYKQQN. This chain's CDR3 is CAYRSGTVFRVGDRRDKLIF. CDR3 bases: TGTGCTTATAGGAGCGGCACTGTTTTCCGAGTCGGGGATCGCAGGGATAAACTCATCTTT.

This clone has a handful of counts. The protein TCRdb lists belongs to a much larger clone and differs from this DNA's translation at residue 15, which points to a read error; the protein shown is made from the DNA. J gene calling gave no result, while the V gene is TRDV2; the tabulated D call, TRDD3, remains unverified against the DNA. The germline CDR1 and CDR2 sequences are GEAIGNYY and EKD. The length of the CDR3 is 17 residues. This chain's CDR3 is CACDTVGEAPRTDKRIF. In nucleotides, the CDR3 is TGTGCCTGTGACACCGTGGGGGAGGCCCCGAGAACCGATAAACGCATCTTT.

This clone was detected only a few times. The protein that TCRdb holds for this DNA derives from a much larger clone and differs from the translated DNA at residue 13, which likely indicates a read error; the protein shown here is translated from the DNA. The V and J genes are TRDV1 and TRDJ1; 12 positions match TRDD3. The CDR3 extends over 20 amino acids. CDR1 and CDR2 from the germline V gene are TSWWSYY and QGS. Trimming cost V 7 bases and J 0 bases; bases outside gene matches: 18. The CDR3 spells CALDKRPGGYGVLYTDKLIF. The CDR3 DNA reads TGTGCTCTTGACAAGCGGCCTGGGGGATACGGCGTTTTGTACACCGATAAACTCATCTTT.

Ten or more counts support this clone. A far larger clone is just one base off, so this is likely a read error. This chain connects TRDV1 to TRDJ1, with 12 bases that match TRDD3. The CDR3 loop spans 21 amino acids. Per germline, CDR1 TSWWSYY and CDR2 QGS. CDR3 sequence reads: CAPGKFLWGIRGVIYTDKLIF. CDR3 coding DNA: TGTGCTCCTGGGAAGTTCCTCTGGGGGATACGCGGGGTTATTTACACCGATAAACTCATCTTT.

A few counts support this clone. It is likely a read error: a sequence one base away is far more abundant. The sample carries other DNA sequences with the same CDR3. This chain connects TRDV1 to TRDJ1; possible D gene TRDD3, 5 bases. TCRdb records no J gene; here it was assigned by comparing the DNA to germline. The CDR3 runs 14 residues. CDR1 is TSWWSYY, CDR2 QGS, per germline. CDR3 sequence: CALGELSATDKLIF. The CDR3 nucleotides are TGTGCCCTTGGGGAACTATCCGCCACCGATAAACTCATCTTT.

Concerning this clone itself: The protein given by TCRdb reflects a much larger clone and differs at residue 10 from this DNA's translation, likely from a read error; the protein shown is the DNA's translation. This chain uses TRAV38-2/DV8 with TRDJ1, with D perhaps given as TRDD2 or TRDD3 (6 bases each). No J segment appears in TCRdb, so it was assigned here by matching the sequence to germline. The CDR3 contains 20 residues. From germline, CDR1 is TSESDYY and CDR2 QEAYKQQN. Trimming stripped 6 bases from V and 2 bases from J, with 32 bases between. DNA for the CDR3: TGTGCTTATAAAGGGCCCCGCTACTGGGAGATCCTTCCCGATACCGATAAACTCATCTTT. It encodes CAYKGPRYWEILPDTDKLIF.

This clone was found a few times. The TCRdb record carries a much larger clone's protein, which differs from this DNA's translation at residue 13; a read error is the likely cause, and the protein listed here is the DNA translation. The chain joins TRDV2 to TRDJ1; 9 nucleotides agree with TRDD3. Assignment of the J gene here rests on matching the DNA to germline, because TCRdb gives none. Trimming took 3 bases from V and 0 from J; bases not matched to a gene: 22. The germline gives CDR1 GEAIGNYY, CDR2 EKD. The CDR3 totals 21 residues. The CDR3 DNA follows: TGTGCCTGTGACCCCTTAAGTACCGTGGTGGGGGATATCCGAAACACCGATAAACTCATCTTT. Its translation: CACDPLSTVVGDIRNTDKLIF.

This clone has more than one count but fewer than ten. TCRdb's entry gives the protein of a much larger clone, which mismatches this DNA's translation at residue 17, likely from a read error; the protein reported here is translated from the DNA. The chain couples TRDV2 to TRDJ1; TRDD3 matches 10 bases. The J gene was not available in TCRdb and was assigned here by matching the DNA to germline segments. This CDR3 is built from 20 residues. The V gene's germline CDR1 is GEAIGNYY and CDR2 EKD. CDR3 in DNA: TGTGCCTGTGACACCGGCACCACTCTTAGGTGGGGGATACATAGCGATAGACTCATCTTT. Its protein is CACDTGTTLRWGIHSDRLIF.

This clone was seen more than once but under ten times. Translating this DNA gives a protein that differs at residues 16 and 20 from the TCRdb one, which belongs to a much larger clone; a read error is likely, and the protein shown is this translation. The chain combines TRDV1 with TRDJ1, with 9 bases fitting TRDD3. CDR1 and CDR2 from the germline V gene are TSWWSYY and QGS. CDR3 length: 23 residues. The CDR3 is CALGEQVFLSFPLGDHCTDELIF. The CDR3 nucleotides read TGTGCTCTTGGGGAACAAGTTTTCCTTTCATTTCCACTGGGGGACCATTGCACCGATGAACTCATCTTT.

This clone showed up many times. The protein recorded in TCRdb matches a much larger clone and deviates from this DNA's translation at residue 3, suggesting a read error; the protein here is obtained by translating the DNA. The gene calls are TRDV2 and TRDJ1, with 7 nucleotides matching TRDD3. The CDR3 has 18 amino acids. The germline V gene has CDR1 GEAIGNYY and CDR2 EKD. The CDR3 nucleotides are TGTGCCCGTGACACCCTAAGTACTGGGGAACAGTACACCGATAAACTCATCTTT. It codes for CARDTLSTGEQYTDKLIF.

This clone was detected a few times. This DNA translates differently at residue 12 from the TCRdb protein, which is that of a much larger clone; a read error is likely, and the protein shown is the DNA's own translation. The J gene was not called, though the V gene is TRDV2; TRDD3 is taken as the D call from the table, unchecked against the DNA. Germline V gives CDR1 GEAIGNYY, CDR2 EKD. There are 15 residues in the CDR3. The CDR3 loop reads CACDTKGLNTDNLIF. CDR3 nucleotide sequence: TGTGCCTGTGACACCAAGGGGTTAAACACCGATAATCTCATCTTT.

This clone was counted at least ten times. A far larger clone lies a single base away; this is likely a read error. Other DNA sequences in the same sample also yield this CDR3. V gene TRAV36/DV7 combines with J gene TRDJ1; D remains unclear. The CDR3 has 12 residues. Germline CDR1 VTNFRS, CDR2 LTSSGIE (reference sequence). CDR3 amino acids: CAVRGTTDKLIF. The CDR3 nucleotides read TGTGCCGTAAGAGGAACAACCGATAAACTCATCTTT.

This clone showed up just a few times. A far more abundant clone sits one base away, making this likely a read error. The same CDR3 arises from other DNA sequences in this sample as well. This sequence joins TRDV1 and TRDJ4, with D possibly TRDD3 on 6 matching bases. The J gene, not given by TCRdb, was assigned here from a germline match of the nucleotide sequence. The CDR3 covers 13 residues. Germline CDR1 is TSWWSYY and CDR2 is QGS. The germline V and J ends were trimmed by 7 bases and 2 bases, with 14 bases remaining between them. The CDR3 sequence is CALESRYARPLIF. The DNA for the CDR3 is TGTGCTCTTGAGTCGCGATACGCTAGACCCCTGATCTTT.

Points on this clone: The TCRdb protein comes from a much larger clone and disagrees with this DNA's translation at residue 13, likely due to a read error; the protein given here is derived from the DNA. The chain uses TRDV3 and TRDJ1; TRDD3 matches 11 bases. TCRdb gives no J gene; it was assigned here by matching the DNA to germline. The ends lost 1 base at V and 3 bases at J; junction bases unmatched: 25. This CDR3 contains 21 residues. The V gene's germline CDR1 is TVYSNPD and CDR2 GDNSRS (reference sequence). CDR3 nucleotides: TGTGCCTTTAATTCGCGCCACTTCCACTACTGGGGGATAAATATCCCCGATAAACTCATCTTT. Amino acids: CAFNSRHFHYWGINIPDKLIF.